The T cell receptor beta chain under discussion was sequenced for a study of shared clonotypes between healthy human individuals. Study-wide points: Only blood underwent sampling, and tissue repertoires likely differ. Generally, naive subsets (rather than memory subsets) showed larger estimated richness.

Terminally differentiated effector memory CD45RA+ cells were excluded from the naive CD8 cells, which were CD45RO-negative and positively selected for CCR7. Recent acute infections and vaccinations were absent in the healthy HIV-negative adult donors. Comments on this clone: The antigen is undetermined.

Several immunoSEQ 96-well plates shared each subset's DNA, each plate a replicate. Repertoires were generated with immunoSEQ multiplex PCR, while TCRdb's copy carries only in-frame clones and drops some. The sample carries around 2,100,000 clones, approximately 94% recorded once. This CDR3 has 14 amino acids. In germline, CDR1 is MGHRA, CDR2 YSYEKL. The V end lost 3 bases, the J end lost 1 base, and 8 bases lay between the germline ends. Sequenced: naive CD8+ T cells sorted from blood. The clonotype was recovered from a man between 18 and 29 years old in good health. The chain has TRBV4-1 and TRBJ2-3; no firm D call. For the CDR3, the DNA is TGCGCCAGCAGCCATAAGATAGGCACAGATACGCAGTATTTT. The encoded protein is CASSHKIGTDTQYF.